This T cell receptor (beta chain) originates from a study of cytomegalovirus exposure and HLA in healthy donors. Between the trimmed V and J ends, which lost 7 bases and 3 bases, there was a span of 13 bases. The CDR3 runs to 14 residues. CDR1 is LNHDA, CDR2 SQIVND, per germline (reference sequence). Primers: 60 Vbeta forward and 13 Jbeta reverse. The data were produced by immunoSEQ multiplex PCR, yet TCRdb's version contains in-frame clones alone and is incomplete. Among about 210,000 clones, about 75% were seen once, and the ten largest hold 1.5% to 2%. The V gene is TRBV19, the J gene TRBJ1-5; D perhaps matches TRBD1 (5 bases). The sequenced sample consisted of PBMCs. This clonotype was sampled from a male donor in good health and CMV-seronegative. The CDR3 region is CASKPGFNNQPQHF. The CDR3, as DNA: TGTGCCAGTAAACCAGGGTTTAACAATCAGCCCCAGCATTTT. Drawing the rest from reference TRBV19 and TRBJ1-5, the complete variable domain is DGGITQSPKYLFRKEGQNVTLSCEQNLNHDAMYWYRQDPGQGLRLIYYSQIVNDFQKGDIAEGYSVSREKKESFPLTVTSAQKNPTAFYLCASKPGFNNQPQHFGDGTRLSIL.